These 17 T cell receptor beta chains came from one sample sequenced in a study of blood T cell repertoires in COVID-19. The assay was immunoSEQ multiplex PCR, and TCRdb's table has in-frame clones only and misses some. The table shows some 76,000 clones, with roughly 89% occurring only once. The sequencing input was peripheral blood. The receptors shown here come from a man between 60 and 75 years old with acute or convalescent COVID-19.

This chain joins TRBV19 and TRBJ1-1, with D perhaps matching TRBD1 (5 bases). Looked up from germline, CDR1 is LNHDA and CDR2 is SQIVND (reference sequence). V was shortened by 6 bases and J by 7 bases, with 18 bases between the two germline ends. This CDR3 comprises 14 residues. This CDR3 is CASRPSWAGDEAFF. CDR3 DNA sequence: TGTGCCAGTAGACCCTCATGGGCGGGGGATGAAGCTTTCTTT.

J is TRBJ2-3 and V is TRBV3-1 (or the pseudogene TRBV3-2); D perhaps matches TRBD2 (6 bases). From germline, CDR1 is LGHDT and CDR2 YNNKEL (reference sequence). The CDR3 consists of 16 residues. V lost 1 base to trimming and J lost 6 bases, with 17 bases between them. CDR3 coding DNA: TGTGCCAGCAGCCAAGCTAGGGACCCGGCGGGGGATACGCAGTATTTT. It translates to CASSQARDPAGDTQYF.

V gene TRBV11-2 combines with J gene TRBJ2-3, with TRBD2 matching over 9 bases. Trimming at V came to 0 bases and at J to 2 bases, leaving 9 bases not matched to a gene. Germline CDR1 and CDR2: SGHAT and FQNNGV. The CDR3 extends over 18 amino acids. The CDR3 region has the DNA TGTGCCAGCAGCTTAGAGTTTAGCGGGGGACCTTTCACAGATACGCAGTATTTT. Its protein is CASSLEFSGGPFTDTQYF.

In its sample, this clone was seen a few times. The rearrangement joins TRBV20-1 to TRBJ1-1; tentative D call: TRBD1 (6 bases). The ends were cut back, 6 bases at V and 6 bases at J, with 11 bases in the middle. The CDR3 covers 11 residues. Germline V gives CDR1 DFQATT, CDR2 SNEGSKA (reference sequence). CDR3 coding DNA: TGCAGTGCCGACGGGACACCTGAAGCTTTCTTT. Amino acid sequence: CSADGTPEAFF.

The chain combines TRBV11-1 with TRBJ2-1; D not certain. Trimming cost V 0 bases and J 4 bases, with 7 bases left between them. Germline V gene sequence: CDR1 SGHAT, CDR2 FQDESV (reference sequence). This CDR3 is 14 amino acids long. The CDR3 DNA follows: TGTGCCAGCAGCTTAGCTGGCCAATACAATGAGCAGTTCTTC. This translates into CASSLAGQYNEQFF.

V usage is TRBV12-5 and J usage is TRBJ2-5; 12 bases fit TRBD1. The CDR3 has 18 amino acids. V dropped 2 bases and J dropped 0; count of bases not matched to a gene: 7. The germline V gene has CDR1 LGHNT and CDR2 FRNRAP. CDR3 sequence: CASGLRDRGLPNQETQYF. The CDR3 DNA reads TGTGCTAGTGGTTTGAGGGACAGGGGGCTTCCGAACCAAGAGACCCAGTACTTC.

In this sample, this clone turned up once. The chain carries TRBV5-4 and TRBJ2-2; D remains ambiguous. The CDR3 length is 13 residues. V was pared by 0 bases and J by 12 bases, with 12 bases between. Germline CDR1 is SGHNT and CDR2 is YYREEE (reference sequence). In DNA, the CDR3 is TGTGCCAGCAGCTTGGTCGGAGCAGAGAAGCTGTTTTTT. This codes for CASSLVGAEKLFF.

This clone was detected only once. The chain employs TRBV19 and TRBJ2-6; TRBD1 is a possible D gene (5 bases). Trimming took off 5 bases at V and 4 bases at J, with 12 bases between the two ends. The CDR3 spans 15 residues. From germline, CDR1 is LNHDA and CDR2 SQIVND (reference sequence). The CDR3 region has the DNA TGTGCCAGTAGTGCCGACAGTTTCGGGGCCAACGTCCTGACTTTC. Translation gives CASSADSFGANVLTF.

This chain joins TRBV7-3 and TRBJ2-5; TRBD2 agrees at 8 bases. There are 14 residues in the CDR3. Germline V gives CDR1 SGHTA, CDR2 FQGTGA. Losses at the gene ends were 6 bases for V and 5 bases for J; bases not matched to a gene: 8. The DNA for the CDR3 is TGTGCCAGCAGTCTTTCGGGCGGGAGGGAGACCCAGTACTTC. It encodes CASSLSGGRETQYF.

This clone was counted a single time. The chain joins TRBV9 to TRBJ1-6, with a weak D call TRBD1 (6 bases). V shed 3 bases and J shed 6 bases, with 10 bases lying between them. Germline CDR1 SGDLS, CDR2 YYNGEE. This CDR3 region has 14 residues. Here the CDR3 DNA reads TGTGCCAGCAGCGGACAGGTCTTTAATTCACCCCTCCACTTT. Protein: CASSGQVFNSPLHF.

V gene TRBV2 combines with J gene TRBJ2-7, with D possibly being TRBD2 (6 bases). V was clipped by 7 bases and J by 0 bases, with 7 bases between them. This CDR3 has 12 residues. From germline, CDR1 is SNHLY and CDR2 FYNNEI. This chain's CDR3 is CASMRDSYEQYF. The CDR3 DNA reads TGTGCCAGCATGCGGGACTCCTACGAGCAGTACTTC. The whole variable domain, remainder taken from reference TRBV2 and TRBJ2-7, is EPEVTQTPSHQVTQMGQEVILRCVPISNHLYFYWYRQILGQKVEFLVSFYNNEISEKSEIFDDQFSVERPDGSNFTLKIRSTKLEDSAMYFCASMRDSYEQYFGPGTRLTVT.

DNA for the CDR3: TGTGCCAGCAGCCCAGAGATGAGGGGGAATGAGCAGTTCTTC. Its protein product is CASSPEMRGNEQFF. This rearrangement joins TRBV5-8 to TRBJ2-1; D is possibly TRBD1 (6 bases). This CDR3 is 14 amino acids long. V was shortened by 4 bases and J by 7 bases, with 15 bases between the two germline ends. Germline V lookup: CDR1 SGHTS, CDR2 YDEGEE. Full variable domain (outside the CDR3, taken from reference TRBV5-8 and TRBJ2-1): EAGVTQSPTHLIKTRGQQATLRCSPISGHTSVYWYQQALGLGLQFLLWYDEGEERNRGNFPPRFSGRQFPNYSSELNVNALELEDSALYLCASSPEMRGNEQFFGPGTRLTVL.

The chain carries TRBV18 and TRBJ1-2; D is ambiguous. Germline-derived CDR1 and CDR2 are KGHSH and LQKENI. This CDR3 comprises 16 residues. Trimming stripped 2 bases from V and 5 bases from J, with 18 bases between. The CDR3 DNA reads TGTGCCAGCTCACCAAGCGGTCAAAGATCCATTTATGGCTACACCTTC. Protein sequence: CASSPSGQRSIYGYTF. The whole variable domain, remainder taken from reference TRBV18 and TRBJ1-2, is NAGVMQNPRHLVRRRGQEARLRCSPMKGHSHVYWYRQLPEEGLKFMVYLQKENIIDESGMPKERFSAEFPKEGPSILRIQQVVRGDSAAYFCASSPSGQRSIYGYTFGSGTRLTVV.

The V call is TRBV2, the J call TRBJ2-7; 8 bases agree with TRBD2. Germline CDR1 SNHLY, CDR2 FYNNEI. V was clipped by 7 bases and J by 4 bases; unmatched bases: 9. The CDR3 sequence is 14 residues long. The CDR3 sequence is CASKLGLASYEQYF. The DNA for the CDR3 is TGTGCCAGCAAATTAGGACTAGCAAGTTACGAGCAGTACTTC.

The sample holds a few counts of this clone. The rearrangement links TRBV12-3 or TRBV12-4 to TRBJ1-1; 9 bases fit TRBD1. There are 13 residues in the CDR3. V was clipped by 7 bases and J by 5 bases; unmatched bases: 5. The CDR3 DNA reads as TGTGCCAGCACCGCGGACAGGGGAACTGAAGCTTTCTTT. It yields the protein CASTADRGTEAFF.

V usage is TRBV2 and J usage is TRBJ1-6, with TRBD1 matching 8 bases. This CDR3 is 22 amino acids long. Germline V CDR1 and CDR2: SNHLY, FYNNEI. Trimming at V came to 4 bases and at J to 0 bases, leaving 20 bases not matched to a gene. The CDR3 loop reads CASSAGIDDRGLISSYNSPLHF. The CDR3 bases are TGTGCCAGCAGTGCTGGGATTGATGACAGGGGCCTAATCAGCTCCTATAATTCACCCCTCCACTTT. The full variable domain, rest sourced from reference TRBV2 and TRBJ1-6, is EPEVTQTPSHQVTQMGQEVILRCVPISNHLYFYWYRQILGQKVEFLVSFYNNEISEKSEIFDDQFSVERPDGSNFTLKIRSTKLEDSAMYFCASSAGIDDRGLISSYNSPLHFGNGTRLTVT.

The CDR3 is CASRQTNSPLHF. CDR3 nucleotides: TGTGCCAGTCGACAGACAAATTCACCCCTCCACTTT. The chain is built from TRBV7-9 and TRBJ1-6; perhaps TRBD1 as D (5 bases). Germline V CDR1 and CDR2: SEHNR, FQNEAQ (reference sequence). The CDR3 sequence is 12 residues long. V was trimmed by 9 bases and J by 7 bases, leaving 10 bases between them. The entire variable domain, with the rest obtained from reference TRBV7-9 and TRBJ1-6, is as follows: DTGVSQNPRHKITKRGQNVTFRCDPISEHNRLYWYRQTLGQGPEFLTYFQNEAQLEKSRLLSDRFSAERPKGSFSTLEIQRTEQGDSAMYLCASRQTNSPLHFGNGTRLTVT.